This entry lists 12 T cell receptor beta chains sequenced from one sample in a study of cytomegalovirus exposure and HLA in healthy donors. This PCR relied on a set of 60 Vbeta primers and 13 Jbeta primers. Generated by immunoSEQ multiplex PCR, the TCRdb table keeps only in-frame clones and is missing some. The sample has around 90,000 clones, roughly 60% seen once. The sample taken for sequencing was PBMCs. These receptors were collected from a woman between 45 and 60 years old in good health and CMV-seropositive.

This rearrangement joins TRBV19 to TRBJ2-7; 7 bases align to TRBD1. The V gene's germline CDR1 is LNHDA and CDR2 SQIVND (reference sequence). V shed 8 bases and J 4 bases; nucleotides not matched to a gene: 11. This CDR3 has 14 residues. The CDR3, as DNA: TGTGCCAGTGGCCCGCAGGGGGTTTTATACGAGCAGTACTTC. It yields the protein CASGPQGVLYEQYF.

A few counts support this clone. The gene calls are TRBV6-1 and TRBJ1-2; TRBD1 matches at 7 bases. Germline V lookup: CDR1 MNHNS, CDR2 SASEGT. This CDR3 is built from 14 residues. V gave up 5 bases and J gave up 1 base; unmatched junction bases: 4. CDR3 amino acids: CASSTQGDNYGYTF. In DNA, the CDR3 is TGTGCCAGCAGTACCCAGGGGGATAACTATGGCTACACCTTC.

The rearrangement joins TRBV13 to TRBJ2-7; 7 nucleotides align to TRBD1. The trim removed 4 bases at V and 4 bases at J, leaving 7 bases unmatched. CDR3 length: 14 amino acids. Germline values: CDR1 PRHDT, CDR2 FYEKMQ (reference sequence). For the CDR3, the DNA is TGTGCCAGCAGCTCCGACAGGGAGTTTTACGAGCAGTACTTC. Encoded protein: CASSSDREFYEQYF.

The chain recombines TRBV4-2 with TRBJ1-1; D is undetermined. Per germline, CDR1 LGHNA and CDR2 YNFKEQ. The V gene lost 3 bases and the J gene lost 2 bases, with 10 bases spanning the gap. The CDR3 has 14 residues. For the CDR3, the DNA is TGTGCCAGCAGCCAGGAGCCCCGTAACACTGAAGCTTTCTTT. It codes for CASSQEPRNTEAFF.

J is TRBJ1-5 and V is TRBV6-1, with 8 bases lining up with TRBD1. The CDR3 runs 15 residues. The J segment lost 6 bases and the V segment lost 6 bases, leaving 10 bases of the junction unmatched. Germline V gene data show CDR1 as MNHNS and CDR2 as SASEGT. In nucleotides, the CDR3 is TGTGCCAGCAGAGGGAGGCAGGGGGCGGGTCAGCCCCAGCATTTT. It is translated as CASRGRQGAGQPQHF.

V gene TRBV7-2 combines with J gene TRBJ2-7; the match to TRBD1 covers 10 bases. The CDR3 contains 15 residues. Germline values: CDR1 SGHTA, CDR2 FQGNSA. Germline trimming cut 5 bases from V and 3 bases from J; bases unmatched to any gene: 7. The CDR3 DNA is TGTGCCAGCAGCGCAACCGGGACAGGGGACTACGAGCAGTACTTC. Translating gives CASSATGTGDYEQYF.

CDR3: CASSPPSLYEQYF. As DNA, the CDR3 is TGTGCCAGCAGTCCCCCTTCGTTATACGAGCAGTACTTC. The rearrangement uses TRBV27 and TRBJ2-7; D is unresolved. The CDR3 is 13 residues long. In germline, CDR1 is MNHEY, CDR2 SMNVEV (reference sequence). V lost 5 bases to trimming and J lost 4 bases, with 12 bases between them.

The rearrangement joins TRBV9 to TRBJ2-7; D is unresolved. The CDR3 is made up of 13 amino acids. V lost 3 bases and J 0 bases, leaving 7 bases between the germline ends. CDR1 SGDLS and CDR2 YYNGEE come from the germline V gene. CDR3 amino acids: CASSDDNSYEQYF. In DNA form, the CDR3 reads TGTGCCAGCAGCGATGACAACTCCTACGAGCAGTACTTC.

This clone has just a few counts. This rearrangement joins TRBV29-1 to TRBJ1-2; 12 bases are shared with TRBD1. The length of the CDR3 is 13 residues. The germline gives CDR1 SQVTM, CDR2 ANQGSEA. The V gene end was trimmed by 5 bases and the J gene end by 10 bases; junction bases not matched to a gene: 8. The CDR3 reads CSVSWGQGADYTF. In DNA, the CDR3 is TGCAGCGTTTCTTGGGGACAGGGGGCGGACTACACCTTC.

The chain employs TRBV5-1 and TRBJ1-1; D not resolved. V was shortened by 4 bases and J by 1 base, with 8 bases between the two germline ends. The CDR3 extends over 13 amino acids. The V gene's germline CDR1 is SGHRS and CDR2 YFSETQ. CDR3 protein: CASSDKANTEAFF. The CDR3 DNA reads as TGCGCCAGCAGCGACAAGGCGAACACTGAAGCTTTCTTT.

The chain recombines TRBV6-6 with TRBJ2-5; D remains unclear. This CDR3 region has 11 residues. The germline CDR1 and CDR2 sequences are MNHNY and SVGAGI (reference sequence). Trimming stripped 6 bases from V and 2 bases from J, with 4 bases between. The CDR3 loop reads CASRTQETQYF. Here the CDR3 DNA reads TGTGCCAGCAGGACTCAAGAGACCCAGTACTTC.

This clone was detected only once. This rearrangement joins TRBV5-6 to TRBJ1-2, with a tentative D call TRBD1 (6 bases). CDR3 size: 16 residues. With 1 base removed from V and 2 bases from J, the gap between germline ends came to 15 bases. The germline V gene encodes CDR1 SGHDT and CDR2 YYEEEE. Here the CDR3 reads CASSLRMGGGNYGYTF. Here the CDR3 DNA reads TGTGCCAGCAGCTTGAGGATGGGGGGGGGCAACTATGGCTACACCTTC.